The 22 T cell receptor beta chains in this list originate from one sample, sequenced in a study of human T cells and chemical hapten exposure. TCRdb reanalysed the RACE reads using MiXCR and keeps one entry per CDR3 protein. In the table there are 130,000 or so distinct CDR3 sequences, roughly 9.5% of which are singletons. Regarding time point: healthy volunteer bleed at 2 weeks. Blood, whole and unfractionated, served as the source for total RNA extraction. Material: whole blood. The receptors derive from a male donor in good health. Some clones in this sample may be carry-over from other donors' samples.

The sample holds many counts of this clonotype. V and J are TRBV10-3 and TRBJ2-2, with 7 bases fitting TRBD1. Germline CDR1 ENHRY, CDR2 SYGVKD. The trim removed 0 bases at V and 4 bases at J, leaving 5 bases unmatched. This CDR3 has 16 residues. The CDR3 loop is CAISESEGAGTGELFF. The CDR3 DNA sequence: TGTGCCATCAGTGAGTCAGAGGGGGCTGGCACCGGGGAGCTGTTTTTT.

The rearrangement links TRBV6-5 to TRBJ2-1, with 8 nucleotides matching TRBD1. The ends lost 2 bases at V and 4 bases at J; junction bases unmatched: 7. This CDR3 has 16 residues. The germline gives CDR1 MNHEY, CDR2 SVGAGI. In DNA form, the CDR3 reads TGTGCCAGCAGTTACACCGGACAGGGAAGTTACAATGAGCAGTTCTTC. Amino acid sequence: CASSYTGQGSYNEQFF.

This clonotype has at least ten counts. V and J are TRBV27 and TRBJ1-1, with D hard to call. CDR1 is MNHEY, CDR2 SMNVEV, per germline (reference sequence). V was pared by 2 bases and J by 0 bases, with 7 bases between. The CDR3 is 14 residues long. The CDR3 nucleotides read TGTGCCAGCAGTTTAGCGACCTTGAACACTGAAGCTTTCTTT. Protein product: CASSLATLNTEAFF.

This clonotype was counted only a few times. The chain recombines TRBV5-4 with TRBJ2-2; TRBD2 might be the D (6 bases). Trimming left V 2 bases short and J 5 bases short, with 13 bases between. In germline, CDR1 is SGHNT, CDR2 YYREEE (reference sequence). This CDR3 contains 15 residues. This CDR3 reads CASSFRDLGTGELFF. The DNA of the CDR3 is TGTGCCAGCAGCTTCCGGGACTTGGGGACCGGGGAGCTGTTTTTT.

The V and J genes are TRBV19 and TRBJ2-2, with a weak D call TRBD1 (5 bases). From germline, CDR1 is LNHDA and CDR2 SQIVND (reference sequence). Trimming removed 6 bases from V and 5 bases from J, with 10 bases in between. The CDR3 totals 13 residues. The CDR3 protein is CASRAGITGELFF. CDR3 in DNA: TGTGCCAGTAGGGCAGGGATTACCGGGGAGCTGTTTTTT.

The genes are TRBV20-1 and TRBJ2-1; D perhaps matches TRBD2 (5 bases). The V end was cut by 6 bases, the J end by 12 bases, with 18 bases between. The CDR3 is made up of 12 amino acids. In germline, CDR1 is DFQATT, CDR2 SNEGSKA (reference sequence). This CDR3 is CSAILSGRGQFF. The CDR3 coding sequence is TGCAGTGCCATACTGTCCGGTCGGGGGCAGTTCTTC.

In this sample, this clonotype turned up many times. The rearrangement uses TRBV7-2 and TRBJ2-7; D remains unclear. V was trimmed by 1 base and J by 3 bases, leaving 13 bases between them. Germline lookup yields CDR1 SGHTA and CDR2 FQGNSA. CDR3 size: 15 residues. CDR3 sequence: CASSLEGKYDYEQYF. CDR3 in DNA: TGTGCCAGCAGCTTAGAAGGGAAGTACGACTACGAGCAGTACTTC.

CDR3 protein: CSVEGTAVTGELFF. CDR3 nucleotides: TGCAGCGTTGAAGGGACAGCCGTCACCGGGGAGCTGTTTTTT. The gene calls are TRBV29-1 and TRBJ2-2; perhaps TRBD1 as D (6 bases). Per germline, CDR1 SQVTM and CDR2 ANQGSEA. The length of the CDR3 is 14 residues. Trimming stripped 1 base from V and 4 bases from J, with 10 bases between.

The J gene is TRBJ1-2, the V gene TRBV5-6; TRBD1 agrees at 7 bases. The CDR3 consists of 18 residues. The germline V gene has CDR1 SGHDT and CDR2 YYEEEE. V was pared by 1 base and J by 4 bases, with 16 bases of the junction left unmatched. The CDR3 DNA reads TGTGCCAGCAGCTTGAACAGGATAATAGGGGGCGGAGGCTATGGCTACACCTTC. It specifies CASSLNRIIGGGGYGYTF. Looking up the rest from reference TRBV5-6 and TRBJ1-2 gives the full variable domain: DAGVTQSPTHLIKTRGQQVTLRCSPKSGHDTVSWYQQALGQGPQFIFQYYEEEERQRGNFPDRFSGHQFPNYSSELNVNALLLGDSALYLCASSLNRIIGGGGYGYTFGSGTRLTVV.

This clonotype has a handful of counts. The junction does not match germline at one end; this may be a read error. The V gene is TRBV29-1, the J gene TRBJ2-3; 7 positions match TRBD2. The CDR3 totals 13 residues. CDR1 is SQVTM, CDR2 ANQGSEA, per germline. The CDR3 loop reads CSGNGGSKDTQYF. CDR3 nucleotides: TGCAGCGGAAACGGCGGGAGCAAAGATACGCAGTATTTT.

This clonotype was observed a handful of times. The chain joins TRBV18 to TRBJ2-7, with 8 bases matching TRBD1. There are 14 residues in the CDR3. The germline V gene encodes CDR1 KGHSH and CDR2 LQKENI. With 6 bases clipped from V and 7 bases from J, the junction kept 11 bases outside the gene matches. Here the CDR3 DNA reads TGTGCCAGCTCCCGGGGACAGGACACTCGAGAGCAGTACTTC. The encoded protein is CASSRGQDTREQYF.

This clonotype was observed a few times. The V gene is TRBV12-3 or TRBV12-4, the J gene TRBJ1-2; D possibly corresponds to TRBD1 (5 bases). Between the trimmed V and J ends, which lost 6 bases and 3 bases, there was a span of 29 bases. The CDR3 covers 19 residues. CDR3 sequence (DNA): TGTGCCAGCAGCCCCCTGGGAGGGGAATCGCTTGACGGATACTATGGCTACACCTTC. Its protein is CASSPLGGESLDGYYGYTF.

This clonotype appeared many times. The chain is built from TRBV29-1 and TRBJ1-5; TRBD1 is a possible D gene (5 bases). The CDR3 loop spans 12 amino acids. Germline V CDR1 and CDR2: SQVTM, ANQGSEA. V was cut by 8 bases and J by 2 bases, with 10 bases left in between. The CDR3 loop reads CSLGQGNQPQHF. In DNA form, the CDR3 reads TGCAGCCTGGGGCAGGGCAATCAGCCCCAGCATTTT. The full variable domain, in which reference TRBV29-1 and TRBJ1-5 provide the parts outside the CDR3, is SAVISQKPSRDICQRGTSLTIQCQVDSQVTMMFWYRQQPGQSLTLIATANQGSEATYESGFVIDKFPISRPNLTFSTLTVSNMSPEDSSIYLCSLGQGNQPQHFGDGTRLSIL.

This clonotype was counted many times. The V and J genes are TRBV6-2 or TRBV6-3 and TRBJ2-7; the D is unclear. The germline V and J ends were trimmed by 7 bases and 1 base, with 11 bases remaining between them. In germline, CDR1 is MNHEY, CDR2 SVGEGT. The CDR3 consists of 13 residues. As DNA, the CDR3 is TGTGCCAGCACCCTTCACGTATCCTACGAGCAGTACTTC. Translated, it gives CASTLHVSYEQYF.

This clonotype was seen at least ten times. The J gene is TRBJ1-3, the V gene TRBV2; no clear D. Germline-derived CDR1 and CDR2 are SNHLY and FYNNEI. The V end lost 7 bases, the J end lost 0 bases, and 7 bases lay between the germline ends. The CDR3 totals 13 residues. CDR3 coding DNA: TGTGCCAGCACTCCAAGCTCTGGAAACACCATATATTTT. Translated, it gives CASTPSSGNTIYF.

The chain is built from TRBV6-2 or TRBV6-3 and TRBJ2-2; D is uncertain. Looked up from germline, CDR1 is MNHEY and CDR2 is SVGEGT. This CDR3 has 11 amino acids. The V and J ends lost 7 bases and 6 bases respectively, with 6 bases between them. CDR3 in amino acids: CASKGAGELFF. The CDR3 nucleotides are TGTGCCAGCAAAGGAGCCGGGGAGCTGTTTTTT.

The rearrangement uses TRBV5-1 and TRBJ2-5; a possible D gene is TRBD2 (5 bases). Germline CDR1 SGHRS, CDR2 YFSETQ. V was cut by 3 bases and J by 1 base, with 13 bases left in between. The CDR3 has 15 residues. The CDR3 coding sequence is TGCGCCAGCAGCTCCCCCTCGGAGGCCCAAGAGACCCAGTACTTC. This translates into CASSSPSEAQETQYF.

The chain links TRBV7-9 to TRBJ1-1; weak D call: TRBD1 (6 bases). Trimming removed 5 bases at V and 0 bases at J, with 16 bases between. This CDR3 comprises 16 residues. Germline V gives CDR1 SEHNR, CDR2 FQNEAQ (reference sequence). CDR3 in DNA: TGTGCCAGCAGCCCCGCCCCGTGGGACATGAACACTGAAGCTTTCTTT. Translating gives CASSPAPWDMNTEAFF.

V and J are TRBV5-4 and TRBJ2-1, with D maybe TRBD1 (5 bases). The ends were cut back, 1 base at V and 2 bases at J, with 10 bases in the middle. This CDR3 is 15 amino acids long. The germline gives CDR1 SGHNT, CDR2 YYREEE (reference sequence). Here the CDR3 DNA reads TGTGCCAGCAGCTTGCCCGGCAGGGCCTACAATGAGCAGTTCTTC. It yields the protein CASSLPGRAYNEQFF.

This chain connects TRBV20-1 to TRBJ2-3; a possible D gene is TRBD2 (5 bases). CDR1 and CDR2 (germline): DFQATT, SNEGSKA (reference sequence). Trimming stripped 1 base from V and 2 bases from J, with 10 bases between. The CDR3 covers 14 residues. The CDR3 loop reads CSARAGSDTDTQYF. The DNA for the CDR3 is TGCAGTGCTAGAGCAGGTAGCGACACAGATACGCAGTATTTT.

This clonotype was observed at least ten times. V is TRBV9 and J is TRBJ2-5; D is unclear. This CDR3 has 14 residues. V lost 0 bases and J lost 2, with 8 bases in between. Germline lookup yields CDR1 SGDLS and CDR2 YYNGEE. The CDR3 DNA follows: TGTGCCAGCAGCGTAGAGGGTGGACAAGAGACCCAGTACTTC. Protein product: CASSVEGGQETQYF.

There are many counts of this clonotype. The rearrangement uses TRBV7-8 and TRBJ2-6; 7 bases align to TRBD1. The junction had 9 bases not matched to a gene; V was cut back by 7 bases and J by 0 bases. The CDR3 has 17 amino acids. The germline V gene encodes CDR1 SGHVS and CDR2 FQNEAQ. This CDR3 is CASILTGIVSGANVLTF. CDR3 bases: TGTGCCAGCATACTGACAGGGATCGTCTCTGGGGCCAACGTCCTGACTTTC.